This T cell receptor (beta chain) was captured by sequencing in a study of cytomegalovirus exposure and HLA in healthy donors. Study-level information: As released early, the data held roughly 85 million unique TCRs from HLA-typed donors. Whole-study findings and limits: CMV antigen specificity was confirmed in vitro for a few CMV-associated chains. While the bulk of TCR sequences proved rare, some public TCRs turned up in many donors.

It was with 60 Vbeta and 13 Jbeta primers that the PCR ran. Libraries were prepared by immunoSEQ multiplex PCR; TCRdb keeps only in-frame clonotypes and omits some of them. The sample records around 150,000 clones, 70% to 85% being singletons. At the time of sampling, donors were nominally healthy, though unrecorded immune exposures were likely. Per the germline V gene, CDR1 is MGHDK and CDR2 is SYGVNS. CDR3 length: 15 amino acids. The V end lost 6 bases, the J end lost 1 base, and 15 bases lay between the germline ends. Regarding this clone: The target antigen is unknown.

The chain has TRBV25-1 and TRBJ1-1, with D possibly matching TRBD1 (5 bases). The sequenced material came from PBMCs. The sequence was obtained from a man aged 35 to 55 in good health and CMV-seropositive. CDR3 coding DNA: TGTGCCAGCAGGGCAGGAGGGGTTGGGAACACTGAAGCTTTCTTT. Its translation is CASRAGGVGNTEAFF.